A selection of T cell receptor beta chains follows, all from one sample in a study of cytomegalovirus exposure and HLA in healthy donors. The table came from immunoSEQ multiplex PCR; TCRdb's copy has only in-frame clones and leaves some out. The sample has roughly 100,000 clones, around 81% seen once. The sequenced material came from PBMCs. All receptors come from a female donor in good health and CMV-seropositive. The CDR3 runs from the conserved cysteine through the conserved F or W. The order of the fields is J gene, clone size, V gene, D gene, CDR3 DNA, CDR3 protein. D genes are given only for firm matches. Expanded clones get a size class; other rows say once, few or many, or leave the size out.

>TRBJ2-1|-|TRBV9|TRBD2
TGTGCCAGCAGCCGGACTAGCGGCACTCACAATGAGCAGTTCTTC
CASSRTSGTHNEQFF
>TRBJ1-1|few|TRBV7-9|TRBD1
TGTTCCAGCAGCTTAGGGACAGATGAAGCTTTCTTT
CSSSLGTDEAFF
>TRBJ2-7|few|TRBV11-2|TRBD2
TGTGCCAGCAGCTTATTTACTAGCGGAATATACGAGCAGTACTTC
CASSLFTSGIYEQYF
>TRBJ2-5|-|TRBV4-1|TRBD1
TGCGCCAGCAGCCAAGTAAGGACAGGGGACTTCCAAGAGACCCAGTACTTC
CASSQVRTGDFQETQYF
>TRBJ1-2|-|TRBV5-6|-
TGTGCCAGCAGCCCTGAGGGGGATCGCTATGGCTACACCTTC
CASSPEGDRYGYTF
>TRBJ2-2|-|TRBV18|-
TGTGCCAGCTCACCATTGAGGCAGGGGAACACCGGGGAGCTGTTTTTT
CASSPLRQGNTGELFF
>TRBJ2-7|-|TRBV27|-
TGTGCCAGCAGTTTACGGGAGGACAGCTACGAGCAGTACTTC
CASSLREDSYEQYF
>TRBJ1-1|-|TRBV2|TRBD1
TGTGCCAGCAGATTTCCGACAGGGGACGCTGGAGCTTTCTTT
CASRFPTGDAGAFF
>TRBJ2-1|few|TRBV5-1|TRBD1
TGCGCCAGTGGGGTGTCAGGGGGTGTAAGTGAGCAGTTCTTC
CASGVSGGVSEQFF
>TRBJ1-2|-|TRBV6-1|-
TGTGCCAGCAGTGACCCCGGGACAAAGGAAGGCTATGGCTACACCTTC
CASSDPGTKEGYGYTF
>TRBJ2-1|-|TRBV9|-
TGTGCCAGCAGCGTAGTCTCCCACAATGAGCAGTTCTTC
CASSVVSHNEQFF
>TRBJ2-7|-|TRBV28|-
TGTGCCAGCAGTTTAAGGGGGGGGGACGAGCAGTACTTC
CASSLRGGDEQYF
>TRBJ1-4|-|TRBV6-6|TRBD1
TGTGCCAGCAGTTACGGGACAGGGACTAATGAAAAACTGTTTTTT
CASSYGTGTNEKLFF
>TRBJ1-5|-|TRBV6-1|-
TGTGCCAGCAGTGTGGGCCATAGCAATCAGCCCCAGCATTTT
CASSVGHSNQPQHF
>TRBJ2-5|-|TRBV7-7|TRBD2
TGTGCCAGCAGCACCGCGACTAGCCCCCTCCAGACCCAGTACTTC
CASSTATSPLQTQYF
>TRBJ2-4|few|TRBV4-1|-
TGCGCCAGCAGCCAAGATGAGGCAGGGAAAGGGTACTTC
CASSQDEAGKGYF
>TRBJ1-2|-|TRBV7-9|TRBD1
TGTGCCAGCAGCTTAGGGGGACAGGATGGGTATGGCTACACCTTC
CASSLGGQDGYGYTF